This T cell receptor beta chain was recorded in a study of CD8+CD57+ T cells in acquired aplastic anemia. Looking at the study overall: Sorted CD4+ and CD8+ cells yielded DNA averaging about 2.9 ug.

Germline CDR1 SNHLY, CDR2 FYNNEI. After removal of 2 bases from V and 3 bases from J, the junction contained 11 bases not matched to a gene. The CDR3 runs to 17 residues. This clonotype came up once. The target antigen is unknown. Patients sequenced had flow cytometry evidence of CD8+CD57+ cell expansion. Whole-study results and caveats: Overlapping CD8+ CDR3 repertoires of patients and controls contained some 27 shared sequences.

CDR3 and TCR beta VDJ profiling relied on genomic DNA as the template. TCRdb re-called the reads through MiXCR, storing one row per CDR3 protein. The sample holds hundreds of thousands of distinct CDR3 sequences; approximately 79% are singletons and the top ten take 40% to 55%. Sequencing input: sorted CD4+, CD8+, or CD8+CD57+ T cells (not recorded which) from PBMCs. The origin of this receptor is a human donor with aplastic anemia. This chain links TRBV2 with TRBJ2-7, with 9 bases fitting TRBD2. The chain's CDR3 is CASSESVSSGGFYEQYF. The CDR3 nucleotides read TGTGCCAGCAGTGAATCCGTGAGTAGCGGGGGATTCTACGAGCAGTACTTC. The entire variable domain, with the rest obtained from reference TRBV2 and TRBJ2-7, is as follows: EPEVTQTPSHQVTQMGQEVILRCVPISNHLYFYWYRQILGQKVEFLVSFYNNEISEKSEIFDDQFSVERPDGSNFTLKIRSTKLEDSAMYFCASSESVSSGGFYEQYFGPGTRLTVT.